Sequencing of this TCR beta chain was carried out in a study of response to subunit inactivated influenza vaccine. TCRdb reanalysed the RT-PCR reads using MiXCR and keeps one entry per CDR3 protein. The sample includes 710,000 or so distinct CDR3 sequences, approximately 14% of them seen just once. This clonotype showed up just a few times. Source: PBMCs from blood, taken 11 to 12 days after vaccination. The sequence derives from a man aged 45-65 years who received an inactivated influenza vaccine.

The CDR3 bases are TGCGCCAGCAGCCAAGAGACCGCCGCTGAAGCTTTCTTT. Translated: CASSQETAAEAFF. V usage is TRBV4-3 and J usage is TRBJ1-1; D ambiguous. The germline CDR1 and CDR2 sequences are LGHNA and YSLEER. This CDR3 is built from 13 residues. V was pared by 0 bases and J by 6 bases, with 8 bases between.